This record covers a single TCR beta chain. Antigen unknown. The data were taken from a study of response to subunit inactivated influenza vaccine. Study-level results: It was the authors' suggestion that each seasonal influenza vaccination recruits few new T cells.

TCRdb fed the RT-PCR reads into MiXCR, producing one record per CDR3 protein. The data hold roughly 700,000 distinct CDR3 sequences, with 15% to 18% observed a single time. In germline, CDR1 is MNHEY, CDR2 SVGEGT. Trimming left V 0 bases short and J 12 bases short, with 6 bases between. The CDR3 extends over 11 amino acids. The chain links TRBV6-2 or TRBV6-3 to TRBJ2-1, with unresolved D. This receptor was obtained from a man in his forties or fifties who received an inactivated influenza vaccine. The specimen comprised PBMCs from blood, sampled 11 to 12 days after vaccination. This CDR3 is CASSYSSRQFF. The CDR3 nucleotides read TGTGCCAGCAGTTACTCGTCCCGGCAGTTCTTC.